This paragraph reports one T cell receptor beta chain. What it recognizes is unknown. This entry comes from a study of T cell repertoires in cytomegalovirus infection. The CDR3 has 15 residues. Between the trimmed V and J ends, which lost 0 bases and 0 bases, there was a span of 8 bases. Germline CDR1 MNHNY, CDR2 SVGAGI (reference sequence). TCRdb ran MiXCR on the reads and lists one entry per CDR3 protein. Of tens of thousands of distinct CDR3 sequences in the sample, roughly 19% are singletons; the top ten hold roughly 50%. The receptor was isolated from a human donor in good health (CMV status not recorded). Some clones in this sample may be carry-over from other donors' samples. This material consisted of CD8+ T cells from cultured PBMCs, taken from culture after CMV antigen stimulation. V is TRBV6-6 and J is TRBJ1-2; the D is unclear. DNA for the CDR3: TGTGCCAGCAGTTACTCGGGCCTAGCTAACTATGGCTACACCTTC. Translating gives CASSYSGLANYGYTF.